A selection of T cell receptor beta chains follows, all from one sample in a study of blood T cell repertoires in COVID-19. TCRdb keeps only in-frame clones here, not all; method: immunoSEQ multiplex PCR. The table lists roughly 260,000 clones, about nine tenths of them singletons. The specimen was PBMCs or T cells enriched from blood (not recorded which). The receptor set was obtained from a woman under 30 who had recovered from COVID-19. The CDR3 runs from the conserved cysteine through the conserved F or W. Each record gives: J gene, clone size, V gene, D gene, CDR3 protein, CDR3 DNA. A D gene is named only where the DNA matches it firmly. Clone size, where shown, is once, few, many, or a class for clones that have expanded.

J: TRBJ2-1
size: .
V: TRBV11-2
D: TRBD2
CDR3: CASSFIAGGIHNEQFF
DNA: TGTGCCAGCAGCTTTATAGCGGGGGGTATCCACAATGAGCAGTTCTTC

J: TRBJ1-2
size: .
V: TRBV7-2
D: .
CDR3: CASTLDSSPSQTNGYTF
DNA: TGTGCCAGCACCCTCGACAGCTCCCCTTCACAAACTAATGGCTACACCTTC

J: TRBJ2-7
size: .
V: TRBV5-1
D: TRBD2
CDR3: CASSPLAGEKYEQYF
DNA: TGCGCCAGCAGTCCCCTGGCGGGGGAGAAATACGAGCAGTACTTC

J: TRBJ1-3
size: few
V: TRBV10-1
D: .
CDR3: CARLQVYSGNTIYF
DNA: TGCGCCAGACTACAGGTTTACTCTGGAAACACCATATATTTT

J: TRBJ2-1
size: .
V: TRBV7-3
D: .
CDR3: CASSSGGSYNEQFF
DNA: TGTGCCAGCAGCTCCGGCGGCTCCTACAATGAGCAGTTCTTC

J: TRBJ1-1
size: few
V: TRBV6-5
D: .
CDR3: CASRRDTEAFF
DNA: TGTGCCAGCAGGAGGGACACTGAAGCTTTCTTT

J: TRBJ1-6
size: .
V: TRBV7-2
D: TRBD1
CDR3: CASSYGQGYNSPLHF
DNA: TGTGCCAGCAGCTACGGACAGGGGTATAATTCACCCCTCCACTTT

J: TRBJ1-5
size: .
V: TRBV24-1
D: .
CDR3: CATSDVGQTSPQHF
DNA: TGTGCCACCAGTGATGTTGGACAGACCAGCCCCCAGCATTTT

J: TRBJ2-7
size: .
V: TRBV7-9
D: TRBD1
CDR3: CASSNGRGQGAYEQYF
DNA: TGTGCCAGCAGCAATGGGCGGGGACAGGGGGCCTACGAGCAGTACTTC

J: TRBJ1-1
size: few
V: TRBV19
D: .
CDR3: CASNPRVNTEAFF
DNA: TGTGCCAGTAACCCGAGAGTAAACACTGAAGCTTTCTTT

J: TRBJ2-7
size: .
V: TRBV5-6
D: .
CDR3: CASARRGSRYEQYF
DNA: TGTGCCAGCGCCCGGCGGGGAAGTCGGTACGAGCAGTACTTC

J: TRBJ1-1
size: once
V: TRBV7-8
D: .
CDR3: CASTLRHLNTEAFF
DNA: TGTGCCAGCACCCTGAGGCACCTGAACACTGAAGCTTTCTTT

J: TRBJ1-5
size: .
V: TRBV9
D: TRBD1
CDR3: CASSYGPGTGVDNQPQHF
DNA: TGTGCCAGCAGCTACGGGCCGGGGACAGGGGTGGACAATCAGCCCCAGCATTTT

J: TRBJ2-3
size: .
V: TRBV29-1
D: TRBD2
CDR3: CSVVASGRVGHTDTQYF
DNA: TGCAGCGTTGTGGCTAGCGGGAGAGTGGGGCACACAGATACGCAGTATTTT

J: TRBJ2-7
size: .
V: TRBV6-5
D: TRBD2
CDR3: CASSMTSGGSYEQYF
DNA: TGTGCCAGCAGTATGACTAGCGGGGGCTCCTACGAGCAGTACTTC

J: TRBJ2-3
size: .
V: TRBV14
D: .
CDR3: CASSQDLGVIGPDTQYF
DNA: TGTGCCAGCAGCCAAGATCTCGGGGTCATAGGGCCAGATACGCAGTATTTT

J: TRBJ2-1
size: few
V: TRBV10-1
D: .
CDR3: CASSETGLYNEQFF
DNA: TGCGCCAGCAGTGAGACAGGGCTCTACAATGAGCAGTTCTTC

J: TRBJ2-7
size: once
V: TRBV9
D: TRBD2
CDR3: CASSSPISSGGAHEQYF
DNA: TGTGCCAGCAGCTCACCGATCTCTAGCGGGGGGGCCCACGAGCAGTACTTC

J: TRBJ1-5
size: .
V: TRBV19
D: .
CDR3: CASSIGPPPPQHF
DNA: TGTGCCAGTAGTATTGGCCCCCCTCCGCCCCAGCATTTT

J: TRBJ1-2
size: few
V: TRBV28
D: .
CDR3: CASSSGVVYGYTF
DNA: TGTGCCAGCAGTTCGGGGGTTGTCTATGGCTACACCTTC

J: TRBJ2-7
size: .
V: TRBV4-3
D: TRBD1
CDR3: CASSPDRVLYEQYF
DNA: TGCGCCAGCAGCCCCGACAGGGTTCTCTACGAGCAGTACTTC

J: TRBJ1-1
size: .
V: TRBV6-6
D: TRBD1
CDR3: CASSYSTGELNTEAFF
DNA: TGTGCCAGCAGTTACTCGACAGGGGAGTTGAACACTGAAGCTTTCTTT

J: TRBJ2-5
size: .
V: TRBV13
D: TRBD2
CDR3: CASSFFSGGQETQYF
DNA: TGTGCCAGCAGCTTCTTCAGCGGGGGCCAAGAGACCCAGTACTTC

J: TRBJ1-2
size: once
V: TRBV2
D: TRBD1
CDR3: CASSGDRGDGYTF
DNA: TGTGCCAGCAGTGGGGACAGGGGAGATGGCTACACCTTC

J: TRBJ1-2
size: .
V: TRBV28
D: TRBD1
CDR3: CASSPPTGVNYGYTF
DNA: TGTGCCAGCAGCCCCCCGACAGGGGTTAACTATGGCTACACCTTC

J: TRBJ1-3
size: .
V: TRBV19
D: .
CDR3: CASSIQRVMDNPSSGNTIYF
DNA: TGTGCCAGTAGTATCCAACGAGTAATGGACAATCCGAGCTCTGGAAACACCATATATTTT

J: TRBJ2-1
size: .
V: TRBV7-9
D: .
CDR3: CASSLGRRVNNEQFF
DNA: TGTGCCAGCAGCTTAGGTAGGCGGGTAAACAATGAGCAGTTCTTC

J: TRBJ1-2
size: .
V: TRBV18
D: .
CDR3: CASSPTYMSAQMVYYGYTF
DNA: TGTGCCAGCTCACCGACTTACATGAGCGCCCAGATGGTGTACTATGGCTACACCTTC

J: TRBJ1-5
size: .
V: TRBV2
D: TRBD1
CDR3: CASRDRGGQPQHF
DNA: TGTGCCAGCAGGGACAGGGGGGGCCAGCCCCAGCATTTT

J: TRBJ2-2
size: .
V: TRBV4-2
D: .
CDR3: CASSQDHRWPGELFF
DNA: TGTGCCAGCAGCCAAGATCACCGATGGCCCGGGGAGCTGTTTTTT

J: TRBJ1-3
size: .
V: TRBV3-1/TRBV3-2
D: .
CDR3: CASSQENRESGNTIYF
DNA: TGTGCCAGCAGCCAAGAGAACCGGGAATCTGGAAACACCATATATTTT

J: TRBJ2-5
size: .
V: TRBV25-1
D: TRBD1
CDR3: CASSELTGGFGETQYF
DNA: TGTGCCAGCAGTGAACTTACAGGGGGTTTCGGAGAGACCCAGTACTTC

J: TRBJ2-5
size: .
V: TRBV10-1
D: .
CDR3: CASSESPGPGVETQYF
DNA: TGCGCCAGCAGTGAGTCCCCGGGCCCGGGGGTGGAGACCCAGTACTTC

J: TRBJ2-2
size: .
V: TRBV20-1
D: TRBD2
CDR3: CSASWLAGGPSTGELFF
DNA: TGCAGTGCTAGTTGGCTAGCGGGGGGCCCGAGTACCGGGGAGCTGTTTTTT

J: TRBJ1-1
size: .
V: TRBV27
D: TRBD1
CDR3: CASSKGTGWDTEAFF
DNA: TGTGCCAGCAGTAAAGGGACAGGCTGGGACACTGAAGCTTTCTTT

J: TRBJ1-2
size: .
V: TRBV11-3
D: .
CDR3: CASSLFTGHYGYTF
DNA: TGTGCCAGCAGCTTGTTTACAGGACACTATGGCTACACCTTC